This TCR beta chain was obtained from a study of blood T cells in healthy people across ages. Notes on the study in general: In older individuals, TCR beta diversity per million T cells was lower, falling roughly linearly with age. A strong correlation was seen between TCR beta diversity and naive T cell percentage.

This clonotype has ten or more counts. As yet, its antigen is unknown. Samples each had at least 6 micrograms of total RNA extracted. V shed 10 bases and J 6 bases; nucleotides not matched to a gene: 8. This CDR3 contains 13 residues. A second PCR, run for roughly 6 to 11 cycles, used a sample-barcoded 5' primer plus a J-beta primer mix. Every cDNA molecule bore a tag from a template-switch adaptor containing 12 random nucleotides. TCRdb passed the 5' RACE reads through MiXCR, listing each CDR3 protein once. The sample holds 800,000 to 950,000 distinct CDR3 sequences, 48% seen once. Sequenced input: blood. This clonotype originated in a man aged 30 to 39 in good health. V and J are TRBV12-3 or TRBV12-4 and TRBJ1-4, with TRBD1 matching 7 bases. In nucleotides, the CDR3 is TGTGCCATCTCGACAGGGATCGATGAAAAACTGTTTTTT. It specifies CAISTGIDEKLFF.